One and the same sample provided the 9 T cell receptor beta chains below, sequenced in a study of blood T cell repertoires in COVID-19. Produced via immunoSEQ multiplex PCR; TCRdb's table is partial and in-frame only. The sample lists about 250,000 clones; roughly 87% were seen once. Sequencing was performed on peripheral blood. The receptor set was obtained from a woman in her twenties or thirties with acute or convalescent COVID-19.

The chain joins TRBV4-2 to TRBJ1-4; 7 positions agree with TRBD1. V was pared by 7 bases and J by 7 bases, with 15 bases of the junction left unmatched. There are 16 residues in the CDR3. Germline V gene data show CDR1 as LGHNA and CDR2 as YNFKEQ. CDR3 in amino acids: CASTYSAEGAGEKLFF. In DNA, the CDR3 is TGTGCCAGCACCTACTCGGCGGAGGGGGCTGGTGAAAAACTGTTTTTT.

The chain combines TRBV10-1 with TRBJ1-1; no definite D call. CDR3 length equals 12 residues. Germline V gives CDR1 WNHNN, CDR2 SYGVQD (reference sequence). V lost 2 bases, J lost 6 bases, and 7 bases lay in between. DNA of the CDR3: TGCGCCAGCAGTGAGGAGGGATCTGAAGCTTTCTTT. Translated, it gives CASSEEGSEAFF.

The genes are TRBV9 and TRBJ2-5; D not certain. The CDR3 sequence is 14 residues long. Trimming cost V 0 bases and J 4 bases, with 10 bases left between them. CDR1 and CDR2 from the germline V gene are SGDLS and YYNGEE. The CDR3 sequence is CASSVAGSPETQYF. The CDR3 nucleotides are TGTGCCAGCAGCGTAGCTGGTAGCCCAGAGACCCAGTACTTC.

This chain connects TRBV19 to TRBJ1-4; tentatively, D is TRBD1 (6 bases). In germline, CDR1 is LNHDA, CDR2 SQIVND (reference sequence). The CDR3 has 15 amino acids. V was clipped by 1 base and J by 5 bases, with 11 bases between them. DNA for the CDR3: TGTGCCAGTAGTATAGGACAGGCCAGAAATGAAAAACTGTTTTTT. Translating gives CASSIGQARNEKLFF.

J is TRBJ1-6 and V is TRBV6-5; a weak D match, TRBD1 (5 bases). CDR1 and CDR2 from the germline V gene are MNHEY and SVGAGI. V was shortened by 5 bases and J by 7 bases, with 9 bases between the two germline ends. The CDR3 contains 13 residues. CDR3 DNA: TGTGCCAGCAGTCAGGGAGGGAATTCACCCCTCCACTTT. Its translation is CASSQGGNSPLHF.

V is TRBV5-4 and J is TRBJ1-2; D possibly corresponds to TRBD1 (5 bases). The germline V gene encodes CDR1 SGHNT and CDR2 YYREEE (reference sequence). CDR3 length: 15 amino acids. The V end lost 4 bases, the J end lost 1 base, and 14 bases lay between the germline ends. The CDR3: CASSRAQGNNYGYTF. The CDR3 nucleotides are TGTGCCAGCAGCCGGGCGCAGGGAAATAACTATGGCTACACCTTC.

The V call is TRBV5-5, the J call TRBJ1-4; tentatively, D is TRBD1 (6 bases). CDR3 length equals 14 residues. V shed 0 bases and J shed 4 bases, with 7 bases lying between them. The germline V gene has CDR1 SGHKS and CDR2 YYEKEE (reference sequence). CDR3 region: CASSLGDINEKLFF. In nucleotides, the CDR3 is TGTGCCAGCAGCTTGGGGGACATTAATGAAAAACTGTTTTTT.

This clone showed up just a few times. This chain uses TRBV6-2 or TRBV6-3 with TRBJ2-7; the D gene is possibly TRBD1 (6 bases). This CDR3 is 14 amino acids long. Trimming left V 5 bases short and J 0 bases short, with 11 bases between. Germline assignment: CDR1 MNHEY and CDR2 SVGEGT. CDR3: CASSPSQGSYEQYF. The CDR3 DNA reads as TGTGCCAGCAGTCCATCACAGGGCTCCTACGAGCAGTACTTC.

This clone was recorded once. This sequence joins TRBV7-2 and TRBJ2-1; D gene unclear. V was trimmed by 1 base and J by 6 bases, leaving 7 bases between them. The CDR3 loop spans 13 amino acids. Germline loops: CDR1 SGHTA, CDR2 FQGNSA. The CDR3 DNA follows: TGTGCCAGCAGCTTAGGCGAGGCCAATGAGCAGTTCTTC. Translating it yields CASSLGEANEQFF. The full variable domain, its missing parts supplied by reference TRBV7-2 and TRBJ2-1, is GAGVSQSPSNKVTEKGKDVELRCDPISGHTALYWYRQSLGQGLEFLIYFQGNSAPDKSGLPSDRFSAERTGGSVSTLTIQRTQQEDSAVYLCASSLGEANEQFFGPGTRLTVL.